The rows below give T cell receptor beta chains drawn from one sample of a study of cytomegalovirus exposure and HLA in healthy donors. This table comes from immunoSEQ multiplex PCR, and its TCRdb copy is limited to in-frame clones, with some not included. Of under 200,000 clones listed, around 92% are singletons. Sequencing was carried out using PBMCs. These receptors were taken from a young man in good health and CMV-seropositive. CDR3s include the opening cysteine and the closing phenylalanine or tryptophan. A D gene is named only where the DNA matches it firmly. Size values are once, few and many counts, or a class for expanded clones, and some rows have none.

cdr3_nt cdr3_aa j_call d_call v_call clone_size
TGCGCCAGCAGCTCGGGACTAGCGGGATATCGCGAGACCCAGTACTTC CASSSGLAGYRETQYF TRBJ2-5 TRBD2 TRBV5-1 .
TGTGCCAGCAGAAACAGGAACACCGGGGAGCTGTTTTTT CASRNRNTGELFF TRBJ2-2 . TRBV5-4 few
TGTGCCAGCAGTTTATTGCGGGGAGGTGAGCAGTTCTTC CASSLLRGGEQFF TRBJ2-1 . TRBV27 .
TGCACCAGCAGCCGCGGGAGCACAGATACGCAGTATTTT CTSSRGSTDTQYF TRBJ2-3 . TRBV1 .
TGTGCCAGCGGACAGGTTGAAGCTTTCTTT CASGQVEAFF TRBJ1-1 TRBD1 TRBV2 .
TGTGCCAGCAGCCTGAGCGGGAGTGTCTACGAGCAGTACTTC CASSLSGSVYEQYF TRBJ2-7 TRBD2 TRBV5-4 .
TGTGCCAGCAGTTACCCCCGAGGAGACAGAGAATGCAATCAGCCCCAGCATTTT CASSYPRGDRECNQPQHF TRBJ1-5 . TRBV6-7 .
TGTGCCAGCAGTCTGCGACGAGGTGATGAGCAGTTCTTC CASSLRRGDEQFF TRBJ2-1 . TRBV27 .
TGTGCCAGCAGCATGGACAGGGGGATCAACGAGCAGTACTTC CASSMDRGINEQYF TRBJ2-7 TRBD1 TRBV7-9 .
TGTGCCAGCAGTTTTAACCCCACAGGGGAATATGGCTACACCTTC CASSFNPTGEYGYTF TRBJ1-2 TRBD1 TRBV27 .
TGTGCCAGCAGCTTATATGGGGGCGGAATAGCTGAAGCTTTCTTT CASSLYGGGIAEAFF TRBJ1-1 . TRBV27 .
TGTGCCAGCAGTTTAGCGCCAGGGGCGGTGTTTTTT CASSLAPGAVFF TRBJ1-4 . TRBV28 .
TGCGCCAGCAGCTCTCGGACTAGCGGGAGTTCCGATGAGCAGTTCTTC CASSSRTSGSSDEQFF TRBJ2-1 TRBD2 TRBV5-1 .
TGTGCCAGCAGCCCACAGCAGGGGGCCAAAAACATTCAGTACTTC CASSPQQGAKNIQYF TRBJ2-4 . TRBV7-6 once
TGTGCCAGTAGTATCTTTGCTAGCGGGAGAAAGGACACCGGGGAGCTGTTTTTT CASSIFASGRKDTGELFF TRBJ2-2 TRBD2 TRBV19 .
TGTGCCTGGAGTGTAGATAGCGGTGCGACCGGGGAGCTGTTTTTT CAWSVDSGATGELFF TRBJ2-2 . TRBV30 .
TGTGCCAGCAGTGACCCCCCGGGACAGGGGATCACTGGTGAGCAGTACTTC CASSDPPGQGITGEQYF TRBJ2-7 TRBD1 TRBV27 .
TGTGCCAGCAGCTATGGGACAGGAGGCAATCAGCCCCAGCATTTT CASSYGTGGNQPQHF TRBJ1-5 TRBD1 TRBV5-4 .
TGCAGCGTGGACACTGGAAACACCATATATTTT CSVDTGNTIYF TRBJ1-3 . TRBV29-1 .
TGTGCCAGCAGTGGAACAGGGCGCAATCAGCCCCAGCATTTT CASSGTGRNQPQHF TRBJ1-5 . TRBV6-1 .
TGTGCCAGCATGGGAGACACCGGGGAGCTGTTTTTT CASMGDTGELFF TRBJ2-2 . TRBV5-6 .
TGTGCCAGCAGCTTGGGGGCAAGGGAGACCCAGTACTTC CASSLGARETQYF TRBJ2-5 . TRBV7-9 .
TGCGCCAGCAGCTTGGCCGGGACAGGGAGCAAGCAGTACTTC CASSLAGTGSKQYF TRBJ2-7 TRBD1 TRBV5-1 .
TGTGCCAGCAGCTTAGGTCTTAGCGGTAGCACAGATACGCAGTATTTT CASSLGLSGSTDTQYF TRBJ2-3 . TRBV7-2 .
TGTGCCAGCAGCCCGGGACTAGCAGAAGAGACCCAGTACTTC CASSPGLAEETQYF TRBJ2-5 TRBD2 TRBV5-6 .
TGCGCCAGCAAGAGGCCCGGAGGATCCGGCGAAAAACTGTTTTTT CASKRPGGSGEKLFF TRBJ1-4 . TRBV5-1 few
TGTGCCAGTAGTATAGATCTAGGGACACCCTTACCAGATCGGCCCCAGCATTTT CASSIDLGTPLPDRPQHF TRBJ1-5 . TRBV19 .
TGTGCCAGCAGCTTAACAGGGTTGGCCACTGAAGCTTTCTTT CASSLTGLATEAFF TRBJ1-1 . TRBV7-2 once
TGTGCCAGCAGCGGTGGGACAGTAAGGGCTTTCTTT CASSGGTVRAFF TRBJ1-1 TRBD1 TRBV7-2 few
TGTGCCACCAGCAGCAGGGTTGGGTCTGGGGCCAACGTCCTGACTTTC CATSSRVGSGANVLTF TRBJ2-6 . TRBV15 .
TGTGCCTGGAGTTTGTCGTTAACCGGGGAGCTGTTTTTT CAWSLSLTGELFF TRBJ2-2 . TRBV30 .
TGTGCCAGCAGTGAACGCCAAGAGACCCAGTACTTC CASSERQETQYF TRBJ2-5 . TRBV2 .
TGTGCCAGCTCACGCGGGAGTGGCACAGATACGCAGTATTTT CASSRGSGTDTQYF TRBJ2-3 TRBD2 TRBV18 .
TGTGCCAGCAGTTTACAAAACTATGGCTACACCTTC CASSLQNYGYTF TRBJ1-2 . TRBV28 few
TGTGCCAGCAGCTCGGACACGAACACCGGGGAGCTGTTTTTT CASSSDTNTGELFF TRBJ2-2 . TRBV7-8 .
TGTGCCAGCAGGGGGGACAGGGGGCGGCGAGAGACCCAGTACTTC CASRGDRGRRETQYF TRBJ2-5 TRBD1 TRBV28 .
TGTGCCAGCAGCGCCGGGACTAGCGGTAGAGGCTCCTACGAGCAGTACTTC CASSAGTSGRGSYEQYF TRBJ2-7 TRBD2 TRBV5-4 once
TGTGCCAGCAGCCCAGGACTAGCCGCCGATGAGCAGTTCTTC CASSPGLAADEQFF TRBJ2-1 TRBD2 TRBV11-3 .
TGTGCCAGCTCACGGACCTATGGCGGGAGCGGGGGAGAGACCCAGTACTTC CASSRTYGGSGGETQYF TRBJ2-5 TRBD2 TRBV18 .
TGCGCCAGCAGTGAAAGGGGGATAGCCAAAAACATTCAGTACTTC CASSERGIAKNIQYF TRBJ2-4 . TRBV10-2 .
TGTGCCTGGAGCGGGAGCTCCTACAATGAGCAGTTCTTC CAWSGSSYNEQFF TRBJ2-1 . TRBV30 .
TGCAGCGCCGATCGGGGGGCCGGGGAGCTGTTTTTT CSADRGAGELFF TRBJ2-2 TRBD2 TRBV29-1 .
TGCGCCAGCAGCTTGGAAGGCGGGAGGGAGGCAGATACGCAGTATTTT CASSLEGGREADTQYF TRBJ2-3 TRBD2 TRBV5-1 .
TGTGCTAGTGCTTTGCCGCTAGCGGGAGGGAAGGGCTACGAGCAGTACTTC CASALPLAGGKGYEQYF TRBJ2-7 TRBD2 TRBV12-5 .
TGTGCCAGCAGCTTAGGGGCAGAAACCGCCTACGAGCAGTACTTC CASSLGAETAYEQYF TRBJ2-7 . TRBV7-9 .
TGTGCCAGCATCCAGCGGGATAACAATGAGCAGTTCTTC CASIQRDNNEQFF TRBJ2-1 TRBD2 TRBV7-9 .
TGTGCCAGCAGCAATATAGGGGCTGGAACTGAAGCTTTCTTT CASSNIGAGTEAFF TRBJ1-1 . TRBV5-4 .
TGTGCCAGCAGCTTAGGTCTGCTCACGGGAGCTCTCTACGAGCAGTACTTC CASSLGLLTGALYEQYF TRBJ2-7 . TRBV11-3 .
TGTGCCAGCAGTTTAAAGGGACAGGGGAACCCCTACGAGCAGTACTTC CASSLKGQGNPYEQYF TRBJ2-7 TRBD1 TRBV27 .
TGTGCCAGCAGCTTAGAGGGGAGGGGCACTGAAGCTTTCTTT CASSLEGRGTEAFF TRBJ1-1 . TRBV7-9 .
TGTGCCAGCAGCTCCGGGGGAGGGTTTGGAGAGCAGTACTTC CASSSGGGFGEQYF TRBJ2-7 TRBD2 TRBV28 .
TGTGCCAGCAGTTTAAACGGACTAGCGCAAAGAACCTTACAAGAGACCCAGTACTTC CASSLNGLAQRTLQETQYF TRBJ2-5 TRBD2 TRBV27 .
TGTGCCAGCAGTTCGCAGCCAGGGATTTCTGGAAACACCATATATTTT CASSSQPGISGNTIYF TRBJ1-3 . TRBV27 once